Shown below are 17 T cell receptor beta chains from a single sample sequenced in a study of somatic mutations in cytotoxic T cells in rheumatoid arthritis. Repertoires were generated with immunoSEQ multiplex PCR, while TCRdb's copy carries only in-frame clones and drops some. The repertoire holds 9,500 to 15,000 clones, around 83% seen once, with 14% in the top ten. The specimen was CD8+ T cells sorted from blood. The receptors originated from a woman aged 60 to 75 in good health.

This clone came up a few times. The chain carries TRBV9 and TRBJ2-7; 8 nucleotides align to TRBD1. J gave up 2 bases and V 3 bases, and 7 bases lay outside the gene matches. CDR3 length: 15 amino acids. From germline, CDR1 is SGDLS and CDR2 YYNGEE. The CDR3 nucleotides are TGTGCCAGCAGCGAGTCGCCGGGACAGGCCTACGAGCAGTACTTC. Translating it yields CASSESPGQAYEQYF.

This clone has a single count. The chain uses TRBV6-5 and TRBJ1-2, with 9 nucleotides matching TRBD1. Looked up from germline, CDR1 is MNHEY and CDR2 is SVGAGI. The CDR3 loop spans 13 amino acids. V shed 11 bases and J 8 bases; nucleotides not matched to a gene: 12. In DNA form, the CDR3 reads TGTGCCGTCCTACCGGGACAGGGAAGGGGCTACACCTTC. Translating gives CAVLPGQGRGYTF.

The chain employs TRBV7-8 and TRBJ1-5, with D unclear. Germline V CDR1 and CDR2: SGHVS, FQNEAQ. Trimming stripped 4 bases from V and 5 bases from J, with 12 bases between. The CDR3 is made up of 14 amino acids. The CDR3 coding sequence is TGTGCCAGCAGCTACGACATTTATGATCAGCCCCAGCATTTT. Protein sequence: CASSYDIYDQPQHF.

This clone ranks as medium-sized. The chain is built from TRBV19 and TRBJ2-7, with D possibly TRBD2 on 5 matching bases. This CDR3 has 13 amino acids. The V gene lost 1 base and the J gene lost 3 bases, with 7 bases spanning the gap. Germline V lookup: CDR1 LNHDA, CDR2 SQIVND (reference sequence). The CDR3 DNA follows: TGTGCCAGTAGTATAGCTAGCAGCTACGAGCAGTACTTC. This codes for CASSIASSYEQYF. Complete variable domain (other parts from reference TRBV19 and TRBJ2-7): DGGITQSPKYLFRKEGQNVTLSCEQNLNHDAMYWYRQDPGQGLRLIYYSQIVNDFQKGDIAEGYSVSREKKESFPLTVTSAQKNPTAFYLCASSIASSYEQYFGPGTRLTVT.

This clone was seen a few times. V is TRBV6-1 and J is TRBJ1-6; perhaps TRBD1 as D (5 bases). Germline lookup yields CDR1 MNHNS and CDR2 SASEGT. Trimming took off 7 bases at V and 8 bases at J, with 15 bases between the two ends. CDR3 length equals 14 residues. This CDR3 reads CASIGRLGDSPLHF. In nucleotides, the CDR3 is TGTGCCAGCATCGGACGGCTAGGGGATTCACCCCTCCACTTT.

This chain links TRBV10-3 with TRBJ1-3, with D uncertain. This CDR3 has 13 amino acids. Germline loops: CDR1 ENHRY, CDR2 SYGVKD. V dropped 7 bases and J dropped 1 base, with 8 bases sitting between them. CDR3 loop: CAINGDSGNTIYF. CDR3 coding DNA: TGTGCCATCAACGGGGATTCTGGAAACACCATATATTTT.

The CDR3 bases are TGTGCCAGCAGTTTATCAGGGTCCAATCAGCCCCAGCATTTT. It specifies CASSLSGSNQPQHF. The rearrangement uses TRBV28 and TRBJ1-5, with D perhaps matching TRBD1 (5 bases). This CDR3 comprises 14 residues. Trimming pared 1 base from V and 3 bases from J, leaving 7 bases between. Looked up from germline, CDR1 is MDHEN and CDR2 is SYDVKM.

The J gene is TRBJ1-6, the V gene TRBV7-9; maybe TRBD1 (6 bases). Trimming pared 6 bases from V and 10 bases from J, leaving 16 bases between. Germline V gene sequence: CDR1 SEHNR, CDR2 FQNEAQ (reference sequence). The CDR3 covers 14 residues. As DNA, the CDR3 is TGTGCCAGCAGTTGGACACCGGGGGGCTCACCCCTCCACTTT. It codes for CASSWTPGGSPLHF.

The chain joins TRBV5-1 to TRBJ2-3; TRBD1 matches 8 bases. CDR3 length equals 14 residues. Looked up from germline, CDR1 is SGHRS and CDR2 is YFSETQ. V was clipped by 10 bases and J by 4 bases; unmatched bases: 11. The CDR3 DNA follows: TGCGCCTCAAGGCAGGCAGGGGGCGCAGATACGCAGTATTTT. Translated, it gives CASRQAGGADTQYF.

The chain couples TRBV13 to TRBJ2-5, with 7 nucleotides matching TRBD1. The germline gives CDR1 PRHDT, CDR2 FYEKMQ (reference sequence). Losses at the gene ends were 5 bases for V and 4 bases for J; bases not matched to a gene: 7. The CDR3 has 14 amino acids. The CDR3 region has the DNA TGTGCCAGCAGCCTGGGACAGAGTAGAGAGACCCAGTACTTC. As protein: CASSLGQSRETQYF.

This rearrangement joins TRBV19 to TRBJ2-3, with D possibly being TRBD1 (6 bases). Trimming took 5 bases from V and 0 from J, leaving 15 bases between them. Germline CDR1 and CDR2: LNHDA and SQIVND (reference sequence). The CDR3 consists of 16 residues. The CDR3 nucleotides are TGTGCCAGTAGTGCCGACAGGATCCAGAGCACAGATACGCAGTATTTT. This translates into CASSADRIQSTDTQYF. Full variable domain (outside the CDR3, taken from reference TRBV19 and TRBJ2-3): DGGITQSPKYLFRKEGQNVTLSCEQNLNHDAMYWYRQDPGQGLRLIYYSQIVNDFQKGDIAEGYSVSREKKESFPLTVTSAQKNPTAFYLCASSADRIQSTDTQYFGPGTRLTVL.

The chain uses TRBV20-1 and TRBJ2-1; D is uncertain. The CDR3 is 11 residues long. Trimming removed 3 bases from V and 9 bases from J, with 9 bases in between. Germline V gene lookup returns CDR1 DFQATT and CDR2 SNEGSKA (reference sequence). Written as DNA, the CDR3 is TGCAGTGCTAGTCTTATGTTTGAGCAGTTCTTC. Translation gives CSASLMFEQFF.

The rearrangement uses TRBV11-2 and TRBJ1-2, with D maybe TRBD1 (5 bases). CDR3 size: 14 residues. The V end lost 5 bases, the J end lost 8 bases, and 18 bases lay between the germline ends. Germline CDR1 reads SGHAT; CDR2 reads FQNNGV. In DNA form, the CDR3 reads TGTGCCAGCAGCCTGTACACGGGGGGGAAGGGCTACACCTTC. This sequence encodes CASSLYTGGKGYTF.

This clone ranks as medium-sized. The CDR3 reads CASRIGTGTYEQYF. The CDR3 DNA reads TGTGCCAGCAGAATCGGGACAGGTACCTACGAGCAGTACTTC. The chain uses TRBV6-5 and TRBJ2-7; 8 bases fit TRBD1. The length of the CDR3 is 14 residues. The junction had 6 bases not matched to a gene; V was cut back by 6 bases and J by 2 bases. Germline loops: CDR1 MNHEY, CDR2 SVGAGI.

A note on this clone: Other DNA variants within this sample encode the same CDR3. V and J are TRBV13 and TRBJ1-2; D is possibly TRBD1 (5 bases). Germline V CDR1 and CDR2: PRHDT, FYEKMQ (reference sequence). V lost 6 bases, J lost 8 bases, and 19 bases lay in between. The CDR3 totals 14 residues. The CDR3 region is CASRKQEIGDGYTF. CDR3 coding DNA: TGTGCCAGCAGAAAACAGGAGATCGGAGACGGCTACACCTTC.

This clone was found a few times. J is TRBJ2-1 and V is TRBV7-9; D gene ambiguous. Trimming shortened V by 3 bases and J by 5 bases, and 8 bases separated the two germline ends. CDR1 is SEHNR, CDR2 FQNEAQ, per germline (reference sequence). The CDR3 has 13 amino acids. In nucleotides, the CDR3 is TGTGCCAGCAGCTTTAGTTTAAACAATGAGCAGTTCTTC. It translates to CASSFSLNNEQFF. Combining the CDR3 with reference TRBV7-9 and TRBJ2-1 gives the whole variable domain DTGVSQNPRHKITKRGQNVTFRCDPISEHNRLYWYRQTLGQGPEFLTYFQNEAQLEKSRLLSDRFSAERPKGSFSTLEIQRTEQGDSAMYLCASSFSLNNEQFFGPGTRLTVL.

The chain carries TRBV7-6 and TRBJ2-2; 7 nucleotides agree with TRBD1. Germline V gene data show CDR1 as SGHVS and CDR2 as FNYEAQ. V shed 0 bases, J shed 3 bases, and the junction held 4 bases outside the gene matches. The length of the CDR3 is 16 residues. As DNA, the CDR3 is TGTGCCAGCAGCTTAGCAGGACAGGACTACACCGGGGAGCTGTTTTTT. Protein product: CASSLAGQDYTGELFF.